The text below deals with one T cell receptor beta chain. What it binds is unknown. This CDR3 is 13 amino acids long. This entry belongs to a study of T cell clusters in autoimmune cytopenias. Whole-study results and caveats: TRB repertoire shifts in secondary cytopenia and chronic lymphocytic leukemia mostly reflected lymphoma, not autoimmunity. Comparing secondary cytopenia with chronic lymphocytic leukemia showed no cluster-lack signature, apparently masked by lymphoma repertoire.

Each sample's input was approximately 0.25 ug genomic DNA, 40,000 or so genome equivalents. TRB rearrangements were amplified by touch-down multiplex PCR with mixed TRB-A/B primers. TCRdb reprocessed the multiplex PCR reads; each CDR3 protein has one entry and no DNA is given. The listing contains roughly 6,100 distinct CDR3 sequences. The data also belong to a second study, concerning T cell repertoires in aging, cancer and after chemotherapy. That source reports: In healthy donors, age-related TCR diversity loss mainly reflected lost richness.

Sequenced sample: peripheral blood. V is TRBV12-3 or TRBV12-4 and J is TRBJ2-5; TCRdb gives TRBD2 as the D gene, but with no DNA this cannot be confirmed. The sequence was collected from a human donor in good health. This CDR3 is CASTLGGSETQYF.